The sequence of this T cell receptor beta chain was determined in a study of early T cells in non-severe SARS-CoV-2 infection. TCRdb fed the 5' RACE reads into MiXCR, producing one record per CDR3 protein. The data hold approximately 80,000 distinct CDR3 sequences, with about an eighth observed a single time. Looked up from germline, CDR1 is ENHRY and CDR2 is SYGVKD. There are 13 residues in the CDR3. V gave up 6 bases and J gave up 3 bases, with 10 bases separating them. The sample consisted of whole blood. The chain links TRBV10-3 to TRBJ2-3; no firm D call. This clonotype was obtained from an adult who was a healthcare worker with PCR-confirmed SARS-CoV-2 infection or an uninfected control (not recorded which). Here the CDR3 DNA reads TGTGCCATCAGCCTAGACCTGACAGATACGCAGTATTTT. Translation gives CAISLDLTDTQYF.